This T cell receptor beta chain was obtained from a study of PD-1 blockade in classical Hodgkin lymphoma. Note on this clone: Its specificity is unknown.

The sample's time point: cycle 4 day 1 (C4D1), after five to seven weeks of nivolumab. Each of the patients experienced relapse following autologous stem cell transplantation, and their brentuximab vedotin exposure differed. The V gene lost 6 bases and the J gene lost 1 base, with 15 bases spanning the gap. The CDR3 loop spans 15 amino acids. Germline assignment: CDR1 MDHEN and CDR2 SYDVKM. Findings of the study overall: CD4+ TCR diversity climbed significantly by C4D1, unlike CD8+ TCR diversity. Newly diagnosed and completely responding patients shared comparable baseline diversity. Individuals who commenced nivolumab within less than 1 year of ASCT were excluded. Reports described newly diagnosed patients as having lower baseline TCR diversity than healthy donors.

Sequencing used immunoSEQ multiplex PCR; TCRdb keeps in-frame clones, though not all of them. In the table there are some 21,000 clones, approximately 85% of which are singletons. The material was peripheral blood mononuclear cells (PBMCs), obtained before the fourth cycle of nivolumab. This clonotype was sampled from a human donor with classical Hodgkin lymphoma. This rearrangement joins TRBV28 to TRBJ1-1; D not certain. The CDR3 region is CASSPQPDPNTEAFF. The CDR3 DNA follows: TGTGCCAGCAGCCCCCAGCCCGACCCGAACACTGAAGCTTTCTTT.